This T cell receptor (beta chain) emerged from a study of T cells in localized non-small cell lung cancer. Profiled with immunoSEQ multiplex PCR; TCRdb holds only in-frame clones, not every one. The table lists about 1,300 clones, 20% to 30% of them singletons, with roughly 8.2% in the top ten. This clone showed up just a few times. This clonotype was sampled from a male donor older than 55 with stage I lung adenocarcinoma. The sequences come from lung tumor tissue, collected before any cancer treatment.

The CDR3 region is CASSLDGNSGANVLTF. Here the CDR3 DNA reads TGCGCCAGCAGCTTGGATGGGAACTCTGGGGCCAACGTCCTGACTTTC. The rearrangement joins TRBV5-1 to TRBJ2-6; D remains unclear. CDR1 SGHRS and CDR2 YFSETQ come from the germline V gene. CDR3 length: 16 residues. V was trimmed by 0 bases and J by 0 bases, leaving 7 bases between them.